The clone carrying this T cell receptor beta chain has a handful of counts. Unmatched junction bases numbered 2, after V lost 2 bases and J lost 4 bases. The CDR3 loop spans 13 amino acids. Germline V CDR1 and CDR2: DFQATT, SNEGSKA (reference sequence). TCRdb reanalysed the 5' RACE reads using MiXCR and keeps one entry per CDR3 protein. The table has around 450,000 distinct CDR3 sequences, approximately 15% seen once. This specimen belongs to a study of identical twins. This same sample was also part of a study on yellow fever vaccine responses in identical twins.

Sequenced input: CD4+ T cells sorted from blood. This clonotype originated in a woman aged 18-30 years in good health. The chain employs TRBV20-1 and TRBJ2-3, with 8 bases fitting TRBD2. As DNA, the CDR3 is TGCAGTGCTAGACGCGGGGGGCCAGATACGCAGTATTTT. Protein sequence: CSARRGGPDTQYF.